What follows describes a single TCR beta chain. Germline CDR1 MNHNS, CDR2 SASEGT. The V end was cut by 4 bases, the J end by 3 bases, with 7 bases between. The CDR3 is 13 residues long. This record belongs to a study of cytomegalovirus exposure and HLA in healthy donors. Generated by immunoSEQ multiplex PCR, the TCRdb table keeps only in-frame clones and is missing some. This sample has about 100,000 clones, with around 85% found just once. The sequence came from a young woman in good health and CMV-seronegative. The sequenced material came from PBMCs. The chain has TRBV6-1 and TRBJ2-1; D may be TRBD1 (6 bases). CDR3 DNA sequence: TGTGCCAGCAGTGCGGGACACTACAATGAGCAGTTCTTC. Its protein product is CASSAGHYNEQFF.